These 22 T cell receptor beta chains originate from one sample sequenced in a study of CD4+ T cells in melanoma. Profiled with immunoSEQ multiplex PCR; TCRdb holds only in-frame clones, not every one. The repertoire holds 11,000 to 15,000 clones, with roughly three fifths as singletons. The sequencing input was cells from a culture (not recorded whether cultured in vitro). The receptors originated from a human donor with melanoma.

The CDR3 DNA follows: TGTGCCAGCAGCAGTAGAGGCCAGACTACAGGACGACTGTTTTTT. This encodes CASSSRGQTTGRLFF. The chain uses TRBV4-2 and TRBJ1-4; possibly TRBD1 for D (5 bases). Trimming removed 5 bases at V and 13 bases at J, with 23 bases between. CDR3 length equals 15 residues. Germline assignment: CDR1 LGHNA and CDR2 YNFKEQ.

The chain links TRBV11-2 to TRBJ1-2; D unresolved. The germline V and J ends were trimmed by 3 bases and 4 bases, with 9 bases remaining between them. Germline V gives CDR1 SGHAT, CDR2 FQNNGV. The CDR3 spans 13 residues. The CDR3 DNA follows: TGTGCCAGCAGCTTTCGGGAGGGCTATGGCTACACCTTC. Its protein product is CASSFREGYGYTF.

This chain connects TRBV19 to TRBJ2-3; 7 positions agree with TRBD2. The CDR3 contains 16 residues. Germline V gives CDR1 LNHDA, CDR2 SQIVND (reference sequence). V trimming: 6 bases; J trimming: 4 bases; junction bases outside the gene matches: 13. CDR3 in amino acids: CASRSAGRGFADTQYF. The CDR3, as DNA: TGTGCCAGTAGGTCGGCCGGGCGGGGGTTTGCAGATACGCAGTATTTT.

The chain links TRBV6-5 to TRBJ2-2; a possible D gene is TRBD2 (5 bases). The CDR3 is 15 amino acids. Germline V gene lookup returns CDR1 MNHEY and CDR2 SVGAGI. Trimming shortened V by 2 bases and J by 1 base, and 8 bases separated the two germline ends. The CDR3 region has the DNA TGTGCCAGCAGTTACGGGAGCTGGAACACCGGGGAGCTGTTTTTT. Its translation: CASSYGSWNTGELFF.

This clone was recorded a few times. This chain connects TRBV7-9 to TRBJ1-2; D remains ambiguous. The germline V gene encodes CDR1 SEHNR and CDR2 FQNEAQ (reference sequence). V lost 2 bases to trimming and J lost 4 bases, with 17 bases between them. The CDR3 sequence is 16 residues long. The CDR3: CASSLRQWGSLYGYTF. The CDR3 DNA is TGTGCCAGCAGCTTACGCCAGTGGGGTTCCCTCTATGGCTACACCTTC.

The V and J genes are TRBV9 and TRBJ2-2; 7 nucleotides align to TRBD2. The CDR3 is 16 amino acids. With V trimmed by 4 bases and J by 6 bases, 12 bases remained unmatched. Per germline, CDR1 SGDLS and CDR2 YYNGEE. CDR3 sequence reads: CASSPSGGFQAGELFF. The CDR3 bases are TGTGCCAGCAGCCCCTCGGGAGGATTCCAGGCCGGGGAGCTGTTTTTT. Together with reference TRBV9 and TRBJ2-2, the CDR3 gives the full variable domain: DSGVTQTPKHLITATGQRVTLRCSPRSGDLSVYWYQQSLDQGLQFLIQYYNGEERAKGNILERFSAQQFPDLHSELNLSSLELGDSALYFCASSPSGGFQAGELFFGEGSRLTVL.

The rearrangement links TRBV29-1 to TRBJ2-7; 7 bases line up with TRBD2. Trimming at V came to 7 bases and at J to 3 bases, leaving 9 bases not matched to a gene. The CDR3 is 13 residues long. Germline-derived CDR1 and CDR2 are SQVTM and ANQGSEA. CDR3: CSAGAGSIYEQYF. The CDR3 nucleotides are TGCAGCGCGGGAGCGGGATCCATCTACGAGCAGTACTTC.

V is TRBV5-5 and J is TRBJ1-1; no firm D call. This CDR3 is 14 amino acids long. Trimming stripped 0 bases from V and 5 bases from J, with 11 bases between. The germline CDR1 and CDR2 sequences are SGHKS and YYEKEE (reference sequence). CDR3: CASSLAEAGTEAFF. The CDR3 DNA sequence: TGTGCCAGCAGCTTGGCAGAGGCGGGGACTGAAGCTTTCTTT.

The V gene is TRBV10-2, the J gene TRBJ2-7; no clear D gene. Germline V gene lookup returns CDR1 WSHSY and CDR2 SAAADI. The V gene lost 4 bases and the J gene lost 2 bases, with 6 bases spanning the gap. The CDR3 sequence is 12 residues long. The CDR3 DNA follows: TGCGCCAGCAGTGGGCAGGCCTACGAGCAGTACTTC. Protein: CASSGQAYEQYF.

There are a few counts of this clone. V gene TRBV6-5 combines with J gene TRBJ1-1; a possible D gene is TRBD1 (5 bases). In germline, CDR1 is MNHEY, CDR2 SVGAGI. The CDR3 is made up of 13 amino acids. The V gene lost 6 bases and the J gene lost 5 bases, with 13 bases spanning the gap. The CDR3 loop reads CASRTPKGTEAFF. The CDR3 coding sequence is TGTGCCAGCAGGACACCTAAGGGGACTGAAGCTTTCTTT.

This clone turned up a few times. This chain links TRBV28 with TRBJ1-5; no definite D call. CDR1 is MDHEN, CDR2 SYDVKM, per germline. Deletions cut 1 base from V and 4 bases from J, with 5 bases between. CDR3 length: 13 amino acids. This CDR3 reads CASSLSGNQPQHF. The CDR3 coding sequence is TGTGCCAGCAGTTTATCGGGGAATCAGCCCCAGCATTTT.

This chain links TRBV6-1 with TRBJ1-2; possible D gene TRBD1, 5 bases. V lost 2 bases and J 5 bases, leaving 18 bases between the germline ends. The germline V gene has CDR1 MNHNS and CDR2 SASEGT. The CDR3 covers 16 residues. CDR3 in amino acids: CASSEMSFGAGYGYTF. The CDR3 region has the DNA TGTGCCAGCAGTGAAATGTCGTTTGGAGCAGGGTATGGCTACACCTTC.

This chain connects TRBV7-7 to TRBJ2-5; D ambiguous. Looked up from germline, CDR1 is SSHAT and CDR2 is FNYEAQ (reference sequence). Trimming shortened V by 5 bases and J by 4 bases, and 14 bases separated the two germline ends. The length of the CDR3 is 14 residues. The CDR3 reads CASSRSAAAETQYF. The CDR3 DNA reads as TGTGCCAGCAGCCGATCCGCGGCCGCAGAGACCCAGTACTTC.

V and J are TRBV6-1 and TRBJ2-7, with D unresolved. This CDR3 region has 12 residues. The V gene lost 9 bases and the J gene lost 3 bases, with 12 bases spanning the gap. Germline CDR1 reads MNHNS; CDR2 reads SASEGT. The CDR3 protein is CARLVGYYEQYF. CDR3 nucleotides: TGTGCCAGGCTGGTAGGGTACTACGAGCAGTACTTC.

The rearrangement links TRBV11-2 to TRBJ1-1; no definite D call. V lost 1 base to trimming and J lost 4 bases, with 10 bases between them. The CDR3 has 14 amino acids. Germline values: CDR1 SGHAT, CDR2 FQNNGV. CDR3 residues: CASSLGGWGTEAFF. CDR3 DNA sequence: TGTGCCAGCAGCTTAGGGGGTTGGGGCACTGAAGCTTTCTTT.

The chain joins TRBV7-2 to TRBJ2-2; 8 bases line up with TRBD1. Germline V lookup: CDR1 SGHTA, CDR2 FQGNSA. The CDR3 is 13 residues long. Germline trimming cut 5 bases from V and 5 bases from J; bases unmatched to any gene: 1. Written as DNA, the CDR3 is TGTGCCAGCAGCCGGACAGGGACCGGGGAGCTGTTTTTT. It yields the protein CASSRTGTGELFF.

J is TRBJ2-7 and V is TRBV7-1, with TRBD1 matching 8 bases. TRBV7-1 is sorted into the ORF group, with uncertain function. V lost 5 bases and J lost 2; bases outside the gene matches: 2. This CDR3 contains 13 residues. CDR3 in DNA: TGTGCCAGCAGCGTGGGACAGGCCTACGAGCAGTACTTC. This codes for CASSVGQAYEQYF.

The CDR3 protein is CASKERDRGTGELFF. CDR3 in DNA: TGTGCCAGCAAAGAAAGGGACAGGGGTACCGGGGAGCTGTTTTTT. The chain carries TRBV13 and TRBJ2-2, with 10 nucleotides matching TRBD1. CDR1 is PRHDT, CDR2 FYEKMQ, per germline (reference sequence). The CDR3 runs to 15 residues. The V and J ends lost 7 bases and 5 bases, in that order; junction bases with no gene match: 7. Looking up the rest from reference TRBV13 and TRBJ2-2 gives the full variable domain: AAGVIQSPRHLIKEKRETATLKCYPIPRHDTVYWYQQGPGQDPQFLISFYEKMQSDKGSIPDRFSAQQFSDYHSELNMSSLELGDSALYFCASKERDRGTGELFFGEGSRLTVL.

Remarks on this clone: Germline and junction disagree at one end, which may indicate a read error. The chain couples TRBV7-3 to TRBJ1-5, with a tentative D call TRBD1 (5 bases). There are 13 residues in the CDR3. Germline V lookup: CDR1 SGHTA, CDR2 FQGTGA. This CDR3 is CANSLGGGQPQHF. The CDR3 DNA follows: TGTGCCAACAGCTTGGGGGGAGGTCAGCCCCAGCATTTT.

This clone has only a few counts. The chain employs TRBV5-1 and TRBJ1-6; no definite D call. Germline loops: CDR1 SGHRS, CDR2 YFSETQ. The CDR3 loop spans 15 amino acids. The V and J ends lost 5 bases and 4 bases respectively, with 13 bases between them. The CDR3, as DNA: TGCGCCAGCAGTCTTTACTCGGCTTATAATTCACCCCTCCACTTT. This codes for CASSLYSAYNSPLHF.

Written as DNA, the CDR3 is TGCGCCAGCAGCCACGGTAGGGCGGGAGGAAACACCATATATTTT. It encodes CASSHGRAGGNTIYF. The V and J genes are TRBV4-1 and TRBJ1-3, with D hard to call. V lost 3 bases, J lost 4 bases, and 13 bases lay in between. CDR3 length: 15 residues. Germline values: CDR1 MGHRA, CDR2 YSYEKL.

The DNA for the CDR3 is TGTGCCAGTAGTATAAAAGGCGGGACAGGAATTCGCGCCTACGAGCAGTACTTC. Translated: CASSIKGGTGIRAYEQYF. This chain uses TRBV19 with TRBJ2-7; 8 bases line up with TRBD1. The V and J ends lost 2 bases and 2 bases, in that order; junction bases with no gene match: 14. The CDR3 extends over 18 amino acids. Germline CDR1 and CDR2: LNHDA and SQIVND (reference sequence). Drawing the rest from reference TRBV19 and TRBJ2-7, the complete variable domain is DGGITQSPKYLFRKEGQNVTLSCEQNLNHDAMYWYRQDPGQGLRLIYYSQIVNDFQKGDIAEGYSVSREKKESFPLTVTSAQKNPTAFYLCASSIKGGTGIRAYEQYFGPGTRLTVT.